These 7 T cell receptor beta chains share one sample of origin, sequenced in a study of T cell responses to AZD1222 COVID-19 vaccine. This table comes from immunoSEQ multiplex PCR, and its TCRdb copy is limited to in-frame clones, with some not included. The table records fewer than 110,000 clones, roughly 90% of them present only once. Sequencing used peripheral blood, obtained on day 0 of AZD1222 vaccination. The source is an adult in good health.

The rearrangement joins TRBV12-3 or TRBV12-4 to TRBJ1-1; D is possibly TRBD1 (5 bases). The ends were cut back, 1 base at V and 4 bases at J, with 7 bases in the middle. This CDR3 comprises 13 residues. The CDR3 DNA follows: TGTGCCAGCAGTTTAGTCGGGGGCACTGAAGCTTTCTTT. Protein product: CASSLVGGTEAFF.

This chain links TRBV7-9 with TRBJ1-4; no reliable D call. Germline CDR1 and CDR2: SEHNR and FQNEAQ (reference sequence). V dropped 1 base and J dropped 12 bases, with 15 bases sitting between them. This CDR3 contains 14 residues. CDR3 nucleotides: TGTGCCAGCAGCTTAGGCCTGGAGAGCGGTGAACTGTTTTTT. This gives the protein CASSLGLESGELFF. The entire variable domain, with the rest obtained from reference TRBV7-9 and TRBJ1-4, is as follows: DTGVSQNPRHKITKRGQNVTFRCDPISEHNRLYWYRQTLGQGPEFLTYFQNEAQLEKSRLLSDRFSAERPKGSFSTLEIQRTEQGDSAMYLCASSLGLESGELFFGSGTQLSVL.

The chain links TRBV7-3 to TRBJ2-1; D possibly corresponds to TRBD1 (7 bases). V lost 1 base to trimming and J lost 7 bases, with 17 bases between them. The CDR3 runs to 16 residues. CDR1 and CDR2 from the germline V gene are SGHTA and FQGTGA. The CDR3 is CASSLSSDPGGNEQFF. CDR3 bases: TGTGCCAGCAGCTTAAGTTCCGACCCAGGGGGGAATGAGCAGTTCTTC.

This clone was found a few times. This chain joins TRBV6-4 and TRBJ2-1; 11 positions agree with TRBD2. Germline CDR1 MRHNA, CDR2 SNTAGT. The CDR3 is 16 amino acids. Losses at the gene ends were 5 bases for V and 2 bases for J; bases not matched to a gene: 5. The CDR3 DNA sequence: TGTGCCAGCAGTCCGGGACTAGCGGAGCCCTACAATGAGCAGTTCTTC. Translating it yields CASSPGLAEPYNEQFF.

V gene TRBV24-1 combines with J gene TRBJ1-2; TRBD1 matches at 10 bases. Germline V gene lookup returns CDR1 KGHDR and CDR2 SFDVKD. Trimming took 7 bases from V and 8 from J; bases not matched to a gene: 9. This CDR3 is 14 amino acids long. In nucleotides, the CDR3 is TGTGCCACCAGCGAGGGACAGGGGTTCGACGGCTACACCTTC. It is translated as CATSEGQGFDGYTF.

The chain employs TRBV7-9 and TRBJ2-3; D gene ambiguous. The CDR3 has 15 amino acids. Germline V gene lookup returns CDR1 SEHNR and CDR2 FQNEAQ (reference sequence). V gave up 0 bases and J gave up 2 bases, with 9 bases separating them. This chain's CDR3 is CASSLAVKPTDTQYF. For the CDR3, the DNA is TGTGCCAGCAGCTTAGCGGTTAAGCCCACAGATACGCAGTATTTT.

The chain is built from TRBV7-9 and TRBJ1-6; no definite D call. Deletions cut 1 base from V and 9 bases from J, with 10 bases between. The V gene's germline CDR1 is SEHNR and CDR2 FQNEAQ (reference sequence). The CDR3 sequence is 14 residues long. CDR3 nucleotides: TGTGCCAGCAGCTTAGGTGGTGATGGTTCACCCCTCCACTTT. This translates into CASSLGGDGSPLHF.